These 27 T cell receptor beta chains were all obtained from the same sample, sequenced in a study of blood T cell repertoires in COVID-19. Measured with immunoSEQ multiplex PCR; TCRdb has only the in-frame clones, and not every one. The sample yields about 36,000 clones, 90% seen once. Input material: peripheral blood. The origin of the receptors is a human donor in a cohort sampled during active COVID-19.

V usage is TRBV3-1 (or the pseudogene TRBV3-2) and J usage is TRBJ2-3, with D perhaps TRBD2 (7 bases). In germline, CDR1 is LGHDT, CDR2 YNNKEL (reference sequence). The CDR3 sequence is 15 residues long. V dropped 5 bases and J dropped 4 bases, with 16 bases sitting between them. This chain's CDR3 is CASSRGEGRADTQYF. The CDR3 region has the DNA TGTGCCAGCAGCAGGGGGGAGGGGAGGGCAGATACGCAGTATTTT.

The chain employs TRBV5-1 and TRBJ2-1, with 15 bases lining up with TRBD2. The CDR3 runs to 18 residues. Trimming removed 3 bases from V and 2 bases from J; junction bases left unmatched: 6. CDR1 and CDR2 from the germline V gene are SGHRS and YFSETQ. The CDR3 sequence: CASSYGLAGGPPYNEQFF. DNA of the CDR3: TGCGCCAGCAGCTACGGACTAGCGGGAGGGCCCCCCTACAATGAGCAGTTCTTC.

This CDR3 reads CASSLGRVNTGELFF. In DNA, the CDR3 is TGTGCCAGCAGCTTAGGCAGGGTAAACACCGGGGAGCTGTTTTTT. The V gene is TRBV11-3, the J gene TRBJ2-2; D is possibly TRBD1 (5 bases). CDR1 and CDR2 (germline): SGHNT, YENEEA. V was shortened by 1 base and J by 2 bases, with 8 bases between the two germline ends. The CDR3 is made up of 15 amino acids.

V is TRBV5-6 and J is TRBJ1-6; the match to TRBD1 covers 9 bases. Germline V gene sequence: CDR1 SGHDT, CDR2 YYEEEE. This CDR3 has 15 residues. The V segment lost 0 bases and the J segment 10 bases; nucleotides outside the gene matches: 5. CDR3 loop: CASSLGGQGNSPLHF. The CDR3 region has the DNA TGTGCCAGCAGCTTGGGGGGACAGGGCAACTCACCCCTCCACTTT.

The V gene is TRBV5-6, the J gene TRBJ2-6; perhaps TRBD2 as D (5 bases). Trimming removed 3 bases from V and 4 bases from J, with 14 bases in between. This CDR3 contains 16 residues. The germline V gene encodes CDR1 SGHDT and CDR2 YYEEEE. The CDR3 protein is CASSWLRGSGANVLTF. The CDR3 coding sequence is TGTGCCAGCAGCTGGCTTAGAGGGTCCGGGGCCAACGTCCTGACTTTC.

The chain has TRBV18 and TRBJ2-2; TRBD2 matches at 7 bases. This CDR3 is built from 15 residues. Germline V gene sequence: CDR1 KGHSH, CDR2 LQKENI. CDR3 protein: CAAQRGEKNTGELFF. DNA of the CDR3: TGTGCAGCCCAACGGGGGGAAAAGAACACCGGGGAGCTGTTTTTT.

The chain links TRBV18 to TRBJ1-2, with a weak D call TRBD1 (6 bases). This CDR3 is 16 amino acids long. Trimming left V 1 base short and J 4 bases short, with 16 bases between. Germline V gene lookup returns CDR1 KGHSH and CDR2 LQKENI. CDR3 DNA: TGTGCCAGCTCACCACTCGTTACAGGGCAATCCTATGGCTACACCTTC. Protein: CASSPLVTGQSYGYTF.

The V gene is TRBV18, the J gene TRBJ2-7; the match to TRBD1 covers 7 bases. The CDR3 contains 14 residues. CDR1 KGHSH and CDR2 LQKENI come from the germline V gene. Trimming cost V 5 bases and J 2 bases; bases outside gene matches: 6. The CDR3 DNA reads as TGTGCCAGCTCAATGGACAGGCCACCCTACGAGCAGTACTTC. Translated, it gives CASSMDRPPYEQYF.

The chain recombines TRBV18 with TRBJ2-5; TRBD2 is a possible D gene (6 bases). The CDR3 totals 13 residues. CDR1 and CDR2 (germline): KGHSH, LQKENI. The V end lost 4 bases, the J end lost 4 bases, and 10 bases lay between the germline ends. CDR3 region: CASSQGLRETQYF. CDR3 coding DNA: TGTGCCAGCTCACAGGGACTTCGAGAGACCCAGTACTTC.

This chain joins TRBV28 and TRBJ2-5; TRBD1 aligns across 9 bases. This CDR3 is 14 amino acids long. Losses at the gene ends were 7 bases for V and 6 bases for J; bases not matched to a gene: 9. CDR1 and CDR2 (germline): MDHEN, SYDVKM. The CDR3 region has the DNA TGTGCCAGCACTCTACAGGGGGCCCACAAGACCCAGTACTTC. It codes for CASTLQGAHKTQYF.

The J gene is TRBJ2-7, the V gene TRBV5-4, with a possible D match to TRBD1 (6 bases). The V end was cut by 4 bases, the J end by 0 bases, with 11 bases between. Per germline, CDR1 SGHNT and CDR2 YYREEE (reference sequence). The CDR3 has 14 amino acids. Here the CDR3 DNA reads TGTGCCAGCAGCCCCGAGGGGGTCTCCTACGAGCAGTACTTC. It is translated as CASSPEGVSYEQYF.

The V and J genes are TRBV9 and TRBJ2-5; a weak D match, TRBD2 (5 bases). CDR1 is SGDLS and CDR2 is YYNGEE in the germline V gene. CDR3 length equals 15 residues. Trimming pared 0 bases from V and 5 bases from J, leaving 14 bases between. The chain's CDR3 is CASSVGDEWRETQYF. As DNA, the CDR3 is TGTGCCAGCAGCGTAGGGGATGAGTGGAGGGAGACCCAGTACTTC.

This clone was found once. V gene TRBV30 combines with J gene TRBJ1-2, with D maybe TRBD1 (6 bases). Germline CDR1 and CDR2: GTSNPN and SVGIG (reference sequence). The CDR3 contains 15 residues. V gave up 3 bases and J gave up 5 bases, with 19 bases separating them. CDR3 residues: CAWRPTGITGYGYTF. The CDR3 nucleotides read TGTGCCTGGAGGCCCACAGGGATCACAGGTTATGGCTACACCTTC.

J is TRBJ1-5 and V is TRBV5-5; the match to TRBD1 covers 9 bases. Germline trimming cut 4 bases from V and 0 bases from J; bases unmatched to any gene: 8. CDR1 SGHKS and CDR2 YYEKEE come from the germline V gene (reference sequence). This CDR3 region has 17 residues. The CDR3 protein is CASSRGQGSSSNQPQHF. For the CDR3, the DNA is TGTGCCAGCAGCAGGGGACAGGGAAGCTCTAGCAATCAGCCCCAGCATTTT.

The genes are TRBV6-5 and TRBJ2-7; D ambiguous. V was trimmed by 6 bases and J by 4 bases, leaving 13 bases between them. The CDR3 has 13 amino acids. Germline V gives CDR1 MNHEY, CDR2 SVGAGI. CDR3 in amino acids: CASRTNPFYEQYF. The DNA of the CDR3 is TGTGCCAGCAGGACAAATCCCTTTTACGAGCAGTACTTC.

Only one count was recorded for this clone. This chain uses TRBV2 with TRBJ2-7; 7 bases are shared with TRBD1. The junction had 12 bases not matched to a gene; V was cut back by 8 bases and J by 5 bases. Per germline, CDR1 SNHLY and CDR2 FYNNEI. The CDR3 spans 14 residues. For the CDR3, the DNA is TGTGCCAGCTTCGTCCCAGGGGGTAAAAACGAGCAGTACTTC. Amino acid sequence: CASFVPGGKNEQYF.

This chain joins TRBV18 and TRBJ1-2; 10 bases match TRBD1. CDR3 length: 16 amino acids. The V gene end was trimmed by 3 bases and the J gene end by 0 bases; junction bases not matched to a gene: 4. CDR1 and CDR2 (germline): KGHSH, LQKENI. In nucleotides, the CDR3 is TGTGCCAGCTCACCCTTTGGGACAGGGGCTAACTATGGCTACACCTTC. Encoded protein: CASSPFGTGANYGYTF.

V gene TRBV4-1 combines with J gene TRBJ1-2; 7 bases fit TRBD1. Trimming took 1 base from V and 5 from J; bases not matched to a gene: 4. Germline CDR1 MGHRA, CDR2 YSYEKL. The CDR3 totals 14 residues. The CDR3 nucleotides are TGCGCCAGCAGCCAAGGGGAGACAGGGTATGGCTACACCTTC. Encoded protein: CASSQGETGYGYTF.

The CDR3 region has the DNA TGTGCCAGCAGCTTAAGGACTGGCTCCTACAATGAGCAGTTCTTC. Protein: CASSLRTGSYNEQFF. The V and J genes are TRBV7-8 and TRBJ2-1; tentative D call: TRBD2 (5 bases). The CDR3 has 15 amino acids. The germline V and J ends were trimmed by 2 bases and 0 bases, with 8 bases remaining between them. Germline V CDR1 and CDR2: SGHVS, FQNEAQ.

The CDR3 sequence: CASSPAGARGNEQFF. CDR3 nucleotides: TGTGCCAGCAGCCCCGCAGGAGCTAGAGGGAATGAGCAGTTCTTC. This rearrangement joins TRBV3-1 (or the pseudogene TRBV3-2) to TRBJ2-1, with a possible D match to TRBD2 (5 bases). CDR3 length: 15 amino acids. V lost 4 bases to trimming and J lost 7 bases, with 17 bases between them. Germline CDR1 reads LGHDT; CDR2 reads YNNKEL (reference sequence).

The chain has TRBV2 and TRBJ1-2, with D tentatively TRBD1 (6 bases). The germline CDR1 and CDR2 sequences are SNHLY and FYNNEI. Trimming took off 1 base at V and 8 bases at J, with 14 bases between the two ends. The CDR3 is made up of 14 amino acids. DNA for the CDR3: TGTGCCAGCAGTGAAGTTTACAGGGCGGCGGGCTACACCTTC. Protein product: CASSEVYRAAGYTF.

V and J are TRBV2 and TRBJ1-5, with a tentative D call TRBD1 (5 bases). Trimming took 6 bases from V and 3 from J, leaving 15 bases between them. The germline gives CDR1 SNHLY, CDR2 FYNNEI. This CDR3 region has 15 residues. CDR3 region: CASRPGGRVNQPQHF. For the CDR3, the DNA is TGTGCCAGCAGGCCCGGGGGTCGAGTCAATCAGCCCCAGCATTTT.

This clone was observed a handful of times. The chain combines TRBV4-3 with TRBJ1-2; 7 bases align to TRBD1. V lost 1 base, J lost 1 base, and 0 bases stayed unmatched. Germline lookup yields CDR1 LGHNA and CDR2 YSLEER. The CDR3 extends over 14 amino acids. CDR3 sequence: CASSQGDSNYGYTF. In nucleotides, the CDR3 is TGCGCCAGCAGCCAAGGGGACAGTAACTATGGCTACACCTTC.

This clone has a handful of counts. This rearrangement joins TRBV19 to TRBJ2-2, with TRBD2 identical over 7 bases. Germline values: CDR1 LNHDA, CDR2 SQIVND (reference sequence). The CDR3 is 16 residues long. V gave up 5 bases and J gave up 4 bases; unmatched junction bases: 10. This chain's CDR3 is CASSPVGGVSTGELFF. The CDR3 DNA follows: TGTGCCAGTAGTCCCGTGGGAGGGGTGAGCACCGGGGAGCTGTTTTTT.

V and J are TRBV2 and TRBJ2-1, with 14 bases fitting TRBD2. J gave up 15 bases and V 6 bases, and 7 bases lay outside the gene matches. Germline CDR1 and CDR2: SNHLY and FYNNEI. CDR3 length: 13 residues. This chain's CDR3 is CASSWGLAGELFF. Written as DNA, the CDR3 is TGTGCCAGCAGCTGGGGACTAGCGGGAGAGTTGTTCTTC.

The chain links TRBV5-1 to TRBJ2-7; 10 bases align to TRBD2. This CDR3 contains 17 residues. V lost 2 bases and J lost 2; bases outside the gene matches: 10. The germline CDR1 and CDR2 sequences are SGHRS and YFSETQ. CDR3 in DNA: TGCGCCAGCAGCTTCGACTTAGGGACTAGCGTGACCTACGAGCAGTACTTC. Translated: CASSFDLGTSVTYEQYF.

J is TRBJ2-5 and V is TRBV11-3, with D possibly TRBD2 on 5 matching bases. V gave up 4 bases and J gave up 1 base, with 13 bases separating them. Looked up from germline, CDR1 is SGHNT and CDR2 is YENEEA. The CDR3 contains 15 residues. The chain's CDR3 is CASSSRAGSQETQYF. CDR3 DNA sequence: TGTGCCAGCAGCTCCCGGGCGGGCAGCCAAGAGACCCAGTACTTC.